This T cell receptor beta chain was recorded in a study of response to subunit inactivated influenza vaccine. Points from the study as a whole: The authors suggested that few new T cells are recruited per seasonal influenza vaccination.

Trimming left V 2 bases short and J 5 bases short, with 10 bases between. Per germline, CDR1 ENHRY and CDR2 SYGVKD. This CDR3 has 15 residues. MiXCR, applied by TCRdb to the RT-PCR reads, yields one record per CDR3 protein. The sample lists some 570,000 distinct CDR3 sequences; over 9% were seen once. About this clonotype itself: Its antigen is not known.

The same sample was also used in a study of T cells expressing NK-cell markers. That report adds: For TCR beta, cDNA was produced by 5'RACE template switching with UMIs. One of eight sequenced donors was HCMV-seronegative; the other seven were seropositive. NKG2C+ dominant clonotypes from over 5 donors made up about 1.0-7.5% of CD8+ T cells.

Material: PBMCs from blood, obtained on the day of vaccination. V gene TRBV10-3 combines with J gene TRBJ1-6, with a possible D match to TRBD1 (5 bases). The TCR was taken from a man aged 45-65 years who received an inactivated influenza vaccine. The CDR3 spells CAISEGTVDNSPLHF. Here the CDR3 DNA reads TGTGCCATCAGTGAGGGGACGGTCGATAATTCACCCCTCCACTTT.